A selection of T cell receptor beta chains follows, all from one sample in a study of cytotoxic CD8 clonotypes in ibrutinib-treated CLL. Repertoires were generated with immunoSEQ multiplex PCR, while TCRdb's copy carries only in-frame clones and drops some. The sample yields roughly 180,000 clones, less than 85% seen once. The sequences come from PBMCs, collected after 24 months of ibrutinib treatment. The receptors were gathered from a human donor with chronic lymphocytic leukemia. Both conserved end residues are part of each CDR3. A D gene is named only where the DNA matches it firmly. Only some rows state a clone size, as once, few, many or a class for expanded clones.

NA	TRBV18	TRBJ1-1	NA	CASSPTGQPSEAFF	TGTGCCAGCTCACCAACAGGGCAGCCATCTGAAGCTTTCTTT
NA	TRBV18	TRBJ2-6	TRBD1	CASSPMGQGASGANVLTF	TGTGCCAGCTCACCAATGGGACAGGGGGCCTCTGGGGCCAACGTCCTGACTTTC
NA	TRBV6-5	TRBJ2-7	TRBD2	CASISSGSNEQYF	TGTGCCAGCATTAGTAGCGGGAGCAACGAGCAGTACTTC
NA	TRBV6-5	TRBJ2-3	TRBD2	CASREGGADTQYF	TGTGCCAGCAGGGAGGGAGGGGCCGATACGCAGTATTTT
NA	TRBV5-1	TRBJ2-7	NA	CASSLGPGSSYEQYF	TGCGCCAGCAGCTTGGGTCCGGGGAGCTCCTACGAGCAGTACTTC
NA	TRBV7-2	TRBJ1-2	NA	CASSLAESYGYTF	TGTGCCAGCAGCTTGGCGGAAAGCTATGGCTACACCTTC
once	TRBV9	TRBJ2-5	NA	CASSVADTQETQYF	TGTGCCAGCAGCGTAGCGGACACTCAAGAGACCCAGTACTTC
NA	TRBV7-8	TRBJ1-2	NA	CASSQGLNNYGYTF	TGTGCCAGCAGCCAAGGACTGAACAACTATGGCTACACCTTC
NA	TRBV19	TRBJ2-1	NA	CASSIGTPNEQFF	TGTGCCAGTAGTATTGGGACTCCCAATGAGCAGTTCTTC
NA	TRBV7-9	TRBJ1-1	NA	CASSFNQRNTEAFF	TGTGCCAGCAGCTTCAACCAGAGAAACACTGAAGCTTTCTTT
few	TRBV28	TRBJ1-5	NA	CASSVNQPQHF	TGTGCCAGCAGCGTTAATCAGCCCCAGCATTTT
few	TRBV30	TRBJ1-2	NA	CAWSGDRSSYTF	TGTGCCTGGAGTGGAGACAGGTCGAGCTACACCTTC
NA	TRBV7-9	TRBJ1-2	NA	CASSYLGYGYTF	TGTGCCAGCAGCTACTTGGGTTACGGCTACACCTTC
NA	TRBV30	TRBJ1-5	NA	CAWGRGLNQPQHF	TGTGCCTGGGGGCGTGGGCTCAATCAGCCCCAGCATTTT
NA	TRBV6-1	TRBJ2-7	NA	CASSEVPPYEQYF	TGTGCCAGCAGTGAAGTACCTCCTTACGAGCAGTACTTC
NA	TRBV2	TRBJ2-2	NA	CASSEYLQPGELFF	TGTGCCAGCAGTGAATATCTCCAACCCGGGGAGCTGTTTTTT
once	TRBV5-4	TRBJ1-6	NA	CASSSDASGRIPLHF	TGTGCCAGCAGCTCGGACGCGTCAGGGAGGATACCCCTCCACTTT
NA	TRBV6-6	TRBJ1-3	NA	CASMEEPGNTIYF	TGTGCCAGCATGGAGGAGCCTGGAAACACCATATATTTT
NA	TRBV7-2	TRBJ2-5	TRBD2	CASSLAGRGETQYF	TGTGCCAGCAGCTTAGCCGGGAGGGGGGAGACCCAGTACTTC
NA	TRBV28	TRBJ2-7	TRBD2	CAILSSGNSYEQYF	TGTGCCATCCTCTCTAGCGGAAACTCCTACGAGCAGTACTTC
NA	TRBV18	TRBJ1-1	NA	CASSPGAGNTEAFF	TGTGCCAGCTCACCTGGGGCCGGAAACACTGAAGCTTTCTTT
NA	TRBV28	TRBJ1-1	NA	CASYPSGQINTEAFF	TGTGCCAGTTATCCCTCCGGGCAGATAAACACTGAAGCTTTCTTT
NA	TRBV11-2	TRBJ2-1	NA	CASSPTWPNNEQFF	TGTGCCAGCAGCCCCACTTGGCCGAACAATGAGCAGTTCTTC
NA	TRBV7-8	TRBJ1-2	NA	CASSFRQSGGYDGYTF	TGTGCCAGCAGCTTCAGACAGTCTGGAGGCTATGATGGCTACACCTTC
NA	TRBV5-1	TRBJ1-1	NA	CASSLERHEAFF	TGCGCCAGCAGCTTGGAGAGACACGAAGCTTTCTTT
once	TRBV9	TRBJ2-2	TRBD2	CASSVGSGRRTGELFF	TGTGCCAGCAGCGTGGGGAGCGGGAGGCGGACCGGGGAGCTGTTTTTT
NA	TRBV19	TRBJ1-5	NA	CASQRTDKVPQHF	TGTGCCAGTCAGAGGACAGATAAAGTGCCCCAGCATTTT
NA	TRBV2	TRBJ2-7	NA	CASSEPGGFYEQYF	TGTGCCAGCAGTGAACCCGGAGGGTTCTACGAGCAGTACTTC
NA	TRBV6-1	TRBJ2-5	NA	CASSVRRIQETQYF	TGTGCCAGCAGTGTTCGGCGGATCCAAGAGACCCAGTACTTC
NA	TRBV27	TRBJ2-2	TRBD2	CASSLSGLAGTGELFF	TGTGCCAGCAGTTTATCGGGACTAGCTGGCACCGGGGAGCTGTTTTTT
NA	TRBV19	TRBJ1-5	NA	CASSISPGEQPQHF	TGTGCCAGTAGTATATCACCGGGGGAACAGCCCCAGCATTTT
NA	TRBV2	TRBJ1-1	NA	CAKLGGAAFF	TGTGCCAAACTCGGAGGAGCAGCTTTCTTT
once	TRBV5-6	TRBJ2-7	TRBD2	CASSLRRGGYEQYF	TGTGCCAGCAGCTTGAGGCGGGGGGGATACGAGCAGTACTTC
NA	TRBV15	TRBJ1-2	NA	CATSRAGGLSNYGYTF	TGTGCCACCAGCAGAGCGGGAGGATTGAGTAACTATGGCTACACCTTC
NA	TRBV6-1	TRBJ1-3	NA	CASSEFHSGNTIYF	TGTGCCAGCAGTGAATTCCACTCTGGAAACACCATATATTTT
NA	TRBV9	TRBJ1-3	NA	CASSPTGNTIYF	TGTGCCAGCAGCCCTACAGGAAACACCATATATTTT
NA	TRBV29-1	TRBJ2-5	NA	CSVGWQETQYF	TGCAGCGTTGGGTGGCAAGAGACCCAGTACTTC
NA	TRBV7-9	TRBJ2-7	TRBD2	CASTRRETSGRYEQYF	TGTGCCAGCACCCGGAGAGAGACTAGCGGACGTTACGAGCAGTACTTC
NA	TRBV5-1	TRBJ2-7	TRBD1	CASSQGAGYEQYF	TGCGCCAGCAGCCAGGGGGCTGGATACGAGCAGTACTTC
many	TRBV6-5	TRBJ2-2	NA	CASSLVGRNTGELFF	TGTGCCAGCAGCCTCGTGGGAAGAAACACCGGGGAGCTGTTTTTT
once	TRBV10-2	TRBJ1-1	NA	CASSLTGNRAEAFF	TGCGCCAGCAGCCTTACAGGGAATAGGGCTGAAGCTTTCTTT
NA	TRBV9	TRBJ2-3	NA	CARPSTDTQYF	TGTGCCAGACCAAGCACAGATACGCAGTATTTT
NA	TRBV19	TRBJ2-5	TRBD2	CASSLAGDLETQYF	TGTGCCAGTAGTCTAGCGGGAGATCTGGAGACCCAGTACTTC
NA	TRBV7-7	TRBJ2-1	NA	CASSLEGIYSYNEQFF	TGTGCCAGCAGCTTAGAGGGAATCTACTCCTACAATGAGCAGTTCTTC
NA	TRBV12-5	TRBJ1-2	TRBD1	CASGWDRRGHGYTF	TGTGCTAGTGGTTGGGACAGAAGGGGGCATGGCTACACCTTC
few	TRBV28	TRBJ1-1	NA	CASSLLWGEAFF	TGTGCCAGCAGTCTGCTTTGGGGTGAAGCTTTCTTT
NA	TRBV5-8	TRBJ2-2	NA	CASSLLDRGSGELFF	TGTGCCAGCAGCCTCTTGGACCGGGGTAGCGGGGAGCTGTTTTTT
NA	TRBV14	TRBJ1-1	NA	CASSPFGSHTEAFF	TGTGCCAGCAGTCCTTTTGGGAGTCACACTGAAGCTTTCTTT
NA	TRBV19	TRBJ1-1	NA	CASSPRGGGLNTEAFF	TGTGCCAGTAGTCCCCGGGGCGGCGGCCTGAACACTGAAGCTTTCTTT
NA	TRBV6-5	TRBJ1-2	NA	CASSYGGRSNYGYTF	TGTGCCAGCAGTTACGGGGGCCGCTCTAACTATGGCTACACCTTC
NA	TRBV5-1	TRBJ2-3	NA	CASTFSGFTDTQYF	TGCGCCAGTACATTTAGCGGATTCACAGATACGCAGTATTTT
NA	TRBV29-1	TRBJ2-1	TRBD2	CSVRSGGNYNEQFF	TGCAGCGTTCGATCCGGGGGGAATTACAATGAGCAGTTCTTC
NA	TRBV7-2	TRBJ1-2	TRBD1	CASSLEGQRTNYGYTF	TGTGCCAGCAGCTTAGAGGGACAGAGAACTAACTATGGCTACACCTTC